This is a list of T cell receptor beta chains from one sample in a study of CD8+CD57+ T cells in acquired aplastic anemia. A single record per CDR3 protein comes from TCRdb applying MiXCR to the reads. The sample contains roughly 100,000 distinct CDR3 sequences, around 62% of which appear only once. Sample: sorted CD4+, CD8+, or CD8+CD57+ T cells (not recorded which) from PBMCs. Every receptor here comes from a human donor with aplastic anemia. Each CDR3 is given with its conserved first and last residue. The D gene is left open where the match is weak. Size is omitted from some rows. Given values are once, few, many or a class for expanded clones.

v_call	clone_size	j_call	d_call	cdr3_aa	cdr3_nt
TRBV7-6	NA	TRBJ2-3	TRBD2	CASSLGLAGFTDTQYF	TGTGCCAGCAGCTTAGGACTAGCGGGGTTCACAGATACGCAGTATTTT
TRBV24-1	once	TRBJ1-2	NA	CATSDSTGRGYTF	TGTGCCACCAGTGATTCGACAGGTCGCGGCTACACCTTC
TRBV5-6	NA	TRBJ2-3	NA	CASSPTGAITDTQYF	TGTGCCAGCAGCCCGACAGGAGCTATCACAGATACGCAGTATTTT
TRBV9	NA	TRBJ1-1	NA	CASSVDLNTEAFF	TGTGCCAGCAGCGTAGATCTGAACACTGAAGCTTTCTTT
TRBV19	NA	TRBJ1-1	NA	CASTLQGNTEAFF	TGTGCCAGTACCCTACAGGGGAACACTGAAGCTTTCTTT
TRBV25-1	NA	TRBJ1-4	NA	CASSEFGGGYNEKLFF	TGTGCCAGCAGTGAATTTGGGGGCGGATATAATGAAAAACTGTTTTTT
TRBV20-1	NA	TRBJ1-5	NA	CSARGLNQPQHF	TGCAGTGCTAGGGGCCTCAATCAGCCCCAGCATTTT
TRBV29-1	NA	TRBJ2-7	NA	CSVLRDIGYEQYF	TGCAGCGTCCTCCGAGACATCGGCTACGAGCAGTACTTC
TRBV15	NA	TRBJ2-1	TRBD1	CATSRRDRGINEQFF	TGTGCCACCAGCAGAAGGGACAGGGGCATCAATGAGCAGTTCTTC
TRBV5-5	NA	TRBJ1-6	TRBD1	CASSFLTGTPNSSLRF	TGTGCCAGCAGCTTCCTGACAGGGACGCCTAATTCATCCCTCCGCTTT
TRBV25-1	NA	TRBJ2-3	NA	CASSVDSTDTQYF	TGTGCCAGCAGTGTTGACAGCACAGATACGCAGTATTTT
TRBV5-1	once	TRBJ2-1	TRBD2	CASRRTSSGRAYNEQFF	TGCGCCAGCAGACGGACCTCTAGCGGGAGGGCCTACAATGAGCAGTTCTTC
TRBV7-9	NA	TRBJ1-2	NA	CASSSDGGTVYGYTF	TGTGCCAGCAGCTCGGATGGGGGGACGGTGTATGGCTACACCTTC
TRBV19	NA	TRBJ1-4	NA	CASSTRTGGNEKLFF	TGTGCCAGTAGTACCCGGACGGGGGGAAATGAAAAACTGTTTTTT
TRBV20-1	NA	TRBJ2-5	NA	CSARDLASSYF	TGCAGTGCTAGAGACCTCGCCAGTTCGTACTTC
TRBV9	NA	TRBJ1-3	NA	CASSVETAGNTIYF	TGTGCCAGCAGCGTAGAAACAGCTGGAAACACCATATATTTT
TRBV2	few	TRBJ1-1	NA	CASSDGRVNTEAFF	TGTGCCAGCAGTGACGGCAGGGTGAACACTGAAGCTTTCTTT
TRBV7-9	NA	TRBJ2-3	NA	CASSLASLDTQYF	TGTGCCAGCAGCTTAGCTTCGTTGGATACGCAGTATTTT
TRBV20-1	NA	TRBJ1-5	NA	CSASVGARNQPQHF	TGCAGTGCTAGCGTGGGGGCAAGAAATCAGCCCCAGCATTTT
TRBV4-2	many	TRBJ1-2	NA	CASSQEVGGTNYGYTF	TGTGCCAGCAGCCAAGAAGTCGGGGGGACCAACTATGGCTACACCTTC
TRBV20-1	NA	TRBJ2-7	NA	CSARVQAYEQYF	TGCAGTGCTAGAGTACAGGCGTACGAGCAGTACTTC
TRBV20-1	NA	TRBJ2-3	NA	CSARGQRPDTQYF	TGCAGTGCTAGAGGTCAGCGGCCAGATACGCAGTATTTT
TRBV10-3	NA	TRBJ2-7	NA	CAISEKSYEQYF	TGTGCCATCAGTGAGAAGTCCTACGAGCAGTACTTC
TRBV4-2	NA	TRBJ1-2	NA	CASSQGLEAASKYGYTF	TGTGCCAGCAGCCAAGGTCTTGAGGCAGCCTCTAAATATGGCTACACCTTC
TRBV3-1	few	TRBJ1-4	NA	CASSQSSGFLGKLFF	TGTGCCAGCAGCCAATCCTCCGGGTTTCTCGGAAAACTGTTTTTT
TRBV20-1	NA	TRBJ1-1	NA	CSARGRRMNTEAFF	TGCAGTGCTAGAGGGCGGAGAATGAACACTGAAGCTTTCTTT
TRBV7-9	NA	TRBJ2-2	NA	CASSSTWNTGELFF	TGTGCCAGCAGTTCAACCTGGAACACCGGGGAGCTGTTTTTT
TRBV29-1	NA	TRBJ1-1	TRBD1	CSAGGETEAFF	TGCAGCGCAGGGGGTGAGACTGAAGCTTTCTTT
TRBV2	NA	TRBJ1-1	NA	CASRQTQGGMEAFF	TGTGCCAGCAGACAAACGCAGGGAGGGATGGAAGCTTTCTTT
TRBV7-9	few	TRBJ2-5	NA	CASSSRETEQETQYF	TGTGCCAGCAGCTCCAGGGAAACAGAGCAAGAGACCCAGTACTTC
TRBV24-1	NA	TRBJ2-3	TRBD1	CATSEQGNTQYF	TGTGCCACCAGTGAACAGGGGAATACGCAGTATTTT
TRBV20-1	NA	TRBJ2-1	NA	CSAADSIFRVDEQFF	TGCAGTGCTGCAGACAGCATTTTTAGGGTCGATGAGCAGTTCTTC
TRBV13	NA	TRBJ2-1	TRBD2	CASSRELAGDHNEQFF	TGTGCCAGCAGCCGCGAACTAGCGGGAGATCACAATGAGCAGTTCTTC
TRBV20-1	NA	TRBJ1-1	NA	CSARRMDGPWAFF	TGCAGTGCTAGGAGAATGGACGGGCCGTGGGCTTTCTTT
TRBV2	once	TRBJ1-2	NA	CASSNRETLGYTF	TGTGCCAGCAGTAACAGGGAAACCCTCGGCTACACCTTC
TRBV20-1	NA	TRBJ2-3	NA	CSAKVPDTQYF	TGCAGTGCCAAAGTCCCAGATACGCAGTATTTT
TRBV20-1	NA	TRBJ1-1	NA	CSAGTVNTEAFF	TGCAGTGCTGGGACGGTCAACACTGAAGCTTTCTTT
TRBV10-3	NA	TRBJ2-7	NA	CAISQGTYEQYF	TGTGCCATCAGTCAAGGAACCTACGAGCAGTACTTC
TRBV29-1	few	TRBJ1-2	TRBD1	CSVGQGNGYTF	TGCAGCGTTGGACAGGGTAATGGCTACACCTTC
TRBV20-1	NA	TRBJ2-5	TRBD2	CSARDGGDPTETQYF	TGCAGTGCTAGAGATGGGGGGGACCCCACCGAGACCCAGTACTTC
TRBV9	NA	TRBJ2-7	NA	CATASGSEQYF	TGTGCCACCGCCTCCGGGTCCGAGCAGTACTTC
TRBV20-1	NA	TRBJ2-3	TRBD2	CSAPVAGGSDTQYF	TGCAGTGCTCCTGTGGCGGGAGGCTCAGATACGCAGTATTTT
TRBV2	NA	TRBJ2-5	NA	CASSDGWSGYQETQYF	TGTGCCAGCAGTGATGGGTGGTCCGGGTACCAAGAGACCCAGTACTTC
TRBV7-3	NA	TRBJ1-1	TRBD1	CASEDRGWVNTEAFF	TGTGCCAGCGAGGACAGGGGCTGGGTGAACACTGAAGCTTTCTTT
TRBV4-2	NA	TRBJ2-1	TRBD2	CASSLGTSSQEQFF	TGTGCCAGCAGCCTGGGGACTAGCTCTCAAGAGCAGTTCTTC
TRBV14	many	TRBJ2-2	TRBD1	CASSQEGRGRFGAGELFF	TGTGCCAGCAGCCAAGAAGGCAGGGGGAGATTCGGTGCCGGGGAGCTGTTTTTT
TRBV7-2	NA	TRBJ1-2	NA	CASRSQGHGYTF	TGTGCCAGCAGGAGTCAGGGACATGGCTACACCTTC
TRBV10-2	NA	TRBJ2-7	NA	CASSTGTEQYF	TGCGCCAGCAGTACGGGGACCGAGCAGTACTTC
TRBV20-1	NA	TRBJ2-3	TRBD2	CSARTSGSTDTQYF	TGCAGTGCGCGGACTAGCGGGAGCACAGATACGCAGTATTTT
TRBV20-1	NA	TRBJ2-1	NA	CSARGAGRTQNEQFF	TGCAGTGCTAGAGGGGCCGGACGGACTCAAAATGAGCAGTTCTTC
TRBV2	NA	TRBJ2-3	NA	CASSFKLDTQYF	TGTGCCAGCAGTTTTAAATTGGATACGCAGTATTTT
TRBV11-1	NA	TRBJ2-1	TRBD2	CASSLPSGTSGSNEQFF	TGTGCCAGCAGCTTACCGTCGGGGACTAGCGGGAGCAATGAGCAGTTCTTC
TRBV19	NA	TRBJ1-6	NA	CASSKRQTLSYNSPLHF	TGTGCCAGTAGTAAACGACAGACCCTTTCCTATAATTCACCCCTCCACTTT
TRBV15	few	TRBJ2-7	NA	CATSNHRVNYYEQYF	TGTGCCACCAGCAACCACAGGGTCAACTACTACGAGCAGTACTTC
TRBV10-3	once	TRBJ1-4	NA	CAISGGRTTTNEKLFF	TGTGCCATCAGCGGGGGAAGGACAACGACTAATGAAAAACTGTTTTTT
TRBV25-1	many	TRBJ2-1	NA	CASSESAAYNEQFF	TGTGCCAGCAGTGAATCCGCAGCATACAATGAGCAGTTCTTC
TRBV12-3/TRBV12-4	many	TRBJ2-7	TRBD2	CASSLRLAGDEQYF	TGTGCCAGCAGTTTACGATTAGCGGGAGACGAGCAGTACTTC
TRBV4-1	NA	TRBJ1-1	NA	CASSQVPAEFTEAFF	TGCGCCAGCAGCCAAGTTCCAGCGGAGTTCACTGAAGCTTTCTTT
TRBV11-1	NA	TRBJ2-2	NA	CASTLFSSANTGELFF	TGTGCCAGCACCCTATTTTCCTCCGCGAACACCGGGGAGCTGTTTTTT